These 14 T cell receptor beta chains share one sample of origin, sequenced in a study of cytomegalovirus exposure and HLA in healthy donors. TCRdb's copy holds only in-frame clones and misses some; the assay was immunoSEQ multiplex PCR. The table records 160,000 or so clones, 84% of them present only once. The material sequenced was PBMCs. The receptors stem from a young man in good health and CMV-seropositive.

The V call is TRBV21-1, the J call TRBJ2-5; TRBD2 was called by the table and not checked on the DNA. TRBV21-1 is reported as a pseudogene. The CDR3 totals 17 residues. CDR3: CAISSQSGRAREETQYF. In DNA, the CDR3 is TGTGCCATCTCCTCCCAGAGCGGGAGGGCCAGGGAAGAGACCCAGTACTTC.

The chain uses TRBV7-6 and TRBJ2-5, with D maybe TRBD2 (5 bases). Germline CDR1 SGHVS, CDR2 FNYEAQ. This CDR3 is 14 amino acids long. V was shortened by 5 bases and J by 4 bases, with 14 bases between the two germline ends. The CDR3 DNA reads as TGTGCCAGCAGCCACGAGGGAACTCTAGAGACCCAGTACTTC. Protein product: CASSHEGTLETQYF.

J is TRBJ2-7 and V is TRBV2; 9 bases are shared with TRBD2. The CDR3 is made up of 15 amino acids. Germline values: CDR1 SNHLY, CDR2 FYNNEI. After removal of 4 bases from V and 0 bases from J, the junction contained 4 bases not matched to a gene. CDR3 sequence (DNA): TGTGCCAGCAGTGGTAGGACTAGCGCCTCCTACGAGCAGTACTTC. It translates to CASSGRTSASYEQYF.

The chain carries TRBV19 and TRBJ2-4, with TRBD2 matching over 7 bases. The CDR3 loop spans 12 amino acids. Germline V gene lookup returns CDR1 LNHDA and CDR2 SQIVND (reference sequence). The J segment lost 8 bases and the V segment lost 7 bases, leaving 5 bases of the junction unmatched. The CDR3 DNA reads as TGTGCCAGTACTAGCCTAGCGGACATTCAGTACTTC. It codes for CASTSLADIQYF.

The chain carries TRBV19 and TRBJ2-7; TRBD2 matches 12 bases. V lost 2 bases and J lost 0; bases outside the gene matches: 5. Germline V gene data show CDR1 as LNHDA and CDR2 as SQIVND (reference sequence). This CDR3 has 17 amino acids. CDR3: CASSIQASGRVSYEQYF. The DNA of the CDR3 is TGTGCCAGTAGTATACAGGCTAGCGGGAGGGTCTCCTACGAGCAGTACTTC.

The chain has TRBV2 and TRBJ2-7, with 7 nucleotides matching TRBD1. Germline V gene data show CDR1 as SNHLY and CDR2 as FYNNEI. V trimming: 6 bases; J trimming: 2 bases; junction bases outside the gene matches: 10. The CDR3 length is 15 residues. The DNA for the CDR3 is TGTGCCAGCAGAGCTGACAGGGTCCCTACCTACGAGCAGTACTTC. Protein sequence: CASRADRVPTYEQYF. Variable domain in full (rest from reference TRBV2 and TRBJ2-7): EPEVTQTPSHQVTQMGQEVILRCVPISNHLYFYWYRQILGQKVEFLVSFYNNEISEKSEIFDDQFSVERPDGSNFTLKIRSTKLEDSAMYFCASRADRVPTYEQYFGPGTRLTVT.

The chain employs TRBV6-6 and TRBJ2-3, with D tentatively TRBD2 (6 bases). V was pared by 7 bases and J by 1 base, with 15 bases between. The length of the CDR3 is 15 residues. Germline V gene sequence: CDR1 MNHNY, CDR2 SVGAGI (reference sequence). This CDR3 reads CASNMRWGGTDTQYF. CDR3 in DNA: TGTGCCAGCAACATGAGGTGGGGGGGCACAGATACGCAGTATTTT.

V gene TRBV5-1 combines with J gene TRBJ2-3, with D perhaps matching TRBD2 (5 bases). V was trimmed by 10 bases and J by 0 bases, leaving 15 bases between them. From germline, CDR1 is SGHRS and CDR2 YFSETQ. This CDR3 contains 14 residues. The CDR3 nucleotides are TGCGCCTCCCGGGGAGCAAGGAGCACAGATACGCAGTATTTT. This gives the protein CASRGARSTDTQYF.

The chain employs TRBV5-1 and TRBJ2-7, with 7 bases lining up with TRBD1. This CDR3 contains 15 residues. Germline assignment: CDR1 SGHRS and CDR2 YFSETQ. V dropped 4 bases and J dropped 5; count of bases not matched to a gene: 12. The CDR3, as DNA: TGCGCCAGCAGCCACAGGGGCCCCTCTAAGAACGAGCAGTACTTC. Translating it yields CASSHRGPSKNEQYF.

This chain links TRBV27 with TRBJ1-2; possible D gene TRBD1, 6 bases. The CDR3 totals 14 residues. V was shortened by 6 bases and J by 4 bases, with 15 bases between the two germline ends. From germline, CDR1 is MNHEY and CDR2 SMNVEV (reference sequence). The CDR3 coding sequence is TGTGCCAGCAGCAAGCGGGGGCCGGGCTATGGCTACACCTTC. Amino acid sequence: CASSKRGPGYGYTF.

This chain uses TRBV29-1 with TRBJ1-1; weak D call: TRBD1 (5 bases). The CDR3 is 13 residues long. Deletions cut 6 bases from V and 3 bases from J, with 14 bases between. CDR1 SQVTM and CDR2 ANQGSEA come from the germline V gene. The CDR3 here is CSVAAGGDTEAFF. The DNA of the CDR3 is TGCAGCGTCGCGGCCGGGGGGGACACTGAAGCTTTCTTT.

This chain links TRBV23-1 with TRBJ1-5, with D possibly TRBD1 on 5 matching bases. TRBV23-1 is an ORF for which the function is uncertain. There are 16 residues in the CDR3. Deletions cut 0 bases from V and 2 bases from J, with 11 bases between. The CDR3 nucleotides read TGCGCCAGCAGTCAATCAGGCAGGGTAGGCAATCAGCCCCAGCATTTT. As protein: CASSQSGRVGNQPQHF.

This clone appeared a single time. V gene TRBV6-5 combines with J gene TRBJ2-7; TRBD1 aligns across 10 bases. The CDR3 spans 16 residues. Germline CDR1 and CDR2: MNHEY and SVGAGI. V shed 0 bases and J 2 bases; nucleotides not matched to a gene: 4. CDR3 DNA: TGTGCCAGCAGTTACTCGATGACAGGGGGCACCTACGAGCAGTACTTC. It codes for CASSYSMTGGTYEQYF.

This sequence joins TRBV6-1 and TRBJ1-1; perhaps TRBD1 as D (5 bases). V was shortened by 3 bases and J by 3 bases, with 14 bases between the two germline ends. The CDR3 length is 15 residues. Germline V CDR1 and CDR2: MNHNS, SASEGT. The CDR3 loop is CASSESQGSDTEAFF. CDR3 nucleotide sequence: TGTGCCAGCAGTGAGTCTCAGGGAAGCGACACTGAAGCTTTCTTT.